The clone carrying this T cell receptor beta chain was recorded a few times. Its antigen remains unidentified. There are 15 residues in the CDR3. In germline, CDR1 is MGHRA, CDR2 YSYEKL. Germline trimming cut 4 bases from V and 2 bases from J; bases unmatched to any gene: 5. The data belong to a study of cytomegalovirus exposure and HLA in healthy donors. Study at large: Assignment to the Caucasian-associated ancestry cluster applied to around 76% of the approximately 420 genotyped donors. The study's findings and limits: Under in vitro conditions, three CMV-associated chains were confirmed as specific for CMV antigens. In a later analysis, common viral pathogens appeared linked to several of the most significant clusters. Based on reports, TCR beta sequences accurately predicted HLA-A and HLA-B alleles for most subjects.

The primer mix had 60 Vbeta and 13 Jbeta primers. The repertoire was sequenced with immunoSEQ multiplex PCR; TCRdb's copy has only in-frame clones and lacks some. The sample has roughly 140,000 clones, 78% seen once. The TCR comes from a female donor in good health and CMV-seronegative. The sample comprised PBMCs. V gene TRBV4-1 combines with J gene TRBJ1-1, with 9 bases identical to TRBD1. This CDR3 is CASSPQDRGNTEAFF. DNA of the CDR3: TGCGCCAGCAGCCCTCAGGACAGGGGAAACACTGAAGCTTTCTTT.